The entry that follows covers one T cell receptor (beta chain) sequence. Its antigen is still unknown. The sample originates from a study of T cell responses to AZD1222 COVID-19 vaccine. Data came from immunoSEQ multiplex PCR; TCRdb stores just in-frame clones and leaves some out. The table includes about 210,000 clones, about 94% detected once. Study-wide findings and caveats: There were vaccine-associated CD4 TCRs across spike, dominant at 160-218 and 743-854.

This CDR3 has 16 residues. Looked up from germline, CDR1 is MDHEN and CDR2 is SYDVKM. Trimming stripped 5 bases from V and 0 bases from J, with 13 bases between. The sequence was obtained from an adult who received the MenACWY meningococcal vaccine as a control. This chain connects TRBV28 to TRBJ1-4, with a tentative D call TRBD1 (6 bases). The source was peripheral blood, collected 28 days after the second dose of the MenACWY control vaccine. The CDR3 loop is CASSRGSDATNEKLFF. The CDR3 DNA reads as TGTGCCAGCAGTAGGGGGTCGGATGCAACTAATGAAAAACTGTTTTTT.